The 18 T cell receptor beta chains given below trace back to one sample, sequenced in a study of spatial heterogeneity in lung cancer. TCRdb independently ran MiXCR on the 5' RACE reads; one entry per CDR3 protein. Among 20,000 to 30,000 distinct CDR3 sequences listed, 4% to 6% were seen once. The time point: sample taken at primary tumor resection. Frozen PBMC, nontumor lung or tumor provided whole RNA, which was sequenced unsorted. The material sequenced was PBMCs, taken at surgery. The receptor source for this set is a male donor with early-stage non-small cell lung cancer.

This clonotype was found many times. The J gene is TRBJ2-6, the V gene TRBV20-1, with unresolved D. The germline gives CDR1 DFQATT, CDR2 SNEGSKA (reference sequence). This CDR3 has 15 amino acids. Trimming shortened V by 4 bases and J by 0 bases, and 10 bases separated the two germline ends. CDR3 in DNA: TGCAGTGCTATAAAGAGTCACTCTGGGGCCAACGTCCTGACTTTC. Translated: CSAIKSHSGANVLTF.

Ten or more counts support this clonotype. V is TRBV5-1 and J is TRBJ2-3, with unresolved D. The CDR3 covers 14 residues. Germline lookup yields CDR1 SGHRS and CDR2 YFSETQ. Trimming cost V 1 base and J 2 bases, with 8 bases left between them. In DNA form, the CDR3 reads TGCGCCAGCAGCTTGTTGCCAGCCACAGATACGCAGTATTTT. It is translated as CASSLLPATDTQYF. Looking up the rest from reference TRBV5-1 and TRBJ2-3 gives the full variable domain: KAGVTQTPRYLIKTRGQQVTLSCSPISGHRSVSWYQQTPGQGLQFLFEYFSETQRNKGNFPGRFSGRQFSNSRSEMNVSTLELGDSALYLCASSLLPATDTQYFGPGTRLTVL.

The chain couples TRBV20-1 to TRBJ1-1, with D perhaps matching TRBD1 (6 bases). V dropped 3 bases and J dropped 0 bases, with 14 bases sitting between them. CDR1 and CDR2 from the germline V gene are DFQATT and SNEGSKA (reference sequence). The CDR3 totals 15 residues. The DNA of the CDR3 is TGCAGTGCTAGGTTCGGGGGGCGCGTGAACACTGAAGCTTTCTTT. Translating it yields CSARFGGRVNTEAFF.

This clonotype was seen a few times. The CDR3 here is CASSLQLIESDTQYF. The CDR3, as DNA: TGCGCCAGCAGCCTCCAGCTAATAGAATCAGATACGCAGTATTTT. The V gene is TRBV5-1, the J gene TRBJ2-3, with no clear D. The CDR3 spans 15 residues. Germline V gene data show CDR1 as SGHRS and CDR2 as YFSETQ. V was pared by 4 bases and J by 4 bases, with 16 bases between. Filled out from reference TRBV5-1 and TRBJ2-3, the complete variable domain reads KAGVTQTPRYLIKTRGQQVTLSCSPISGHRSVSWYQQTPGQGLQFLFEYFSETQRNKGNFPGRFSGRQFSNSRSEMNVSTLELGDSALYLCASSLQLIESDTQYFGPGTRLTVL.

This clonotype came up many times. The chain combines TRBV7-9 with TRBJ2-3; 13 nucleotides align to TRBD2. Germline V gene sequence: CDR1 SEHNR, CDR2 FQNEAQ (reference sequence). The CDR3 sequence is 18 residues long. V dropped 2 bases and J dropped 6; count of bases not matched to a gene: 11. CDR3 DNA sequence: TGTGCCAGCAGCTTAAACTTCCAGACTAGCGGGGGGCGGGATACGCAGTATTTT. Translating gives CASSLNFQTSGGRDTQYF.

This clonotype was seen many times. The chain has TRBV3-1 and TRBJ1-3; possibly TRBD1 for D (5 bases). Germline V gives CDR1 LGHDT, CDR2 YNNKEL (reference sequence). The CDR3 runs 15 residues. V shed 3 bases and J shed 4 bases, with 13 bases lying between them. The CDR3 DNA is TGTGCCAGCAGCCAGGGGCAAGCCTCGGGAAACACCATATATTTT. Translated, it gives CASSQGQASGNTIYF.

This clonotype was seen many times. The J gene is TRBJ2-3, the V gene TRBV30; 10 bases are shared with TRBD1. The CDR3 runs to 14 residues. Trimming removed 2 bases from V and 4 bases from J; junction bases left unmatched: 3. Germline V CDR1 and CDR2: GTSNPN, SVGIG (reference sequence). The CDR3 region is CAWSLGQGSDTQYF. The CDR3 DNA reads TGTGCCTGGAGTCTGGGACAGGGGTCAGATACGCAGTATTTT. Using reference TRBV30 and TRBJ2-3 for the parts outside the CDR3, the full variable domain is SQTIHQWPATLVQPVGSPLSLECTVEGTSNPNLYWYRQAAGRGLQLLFYSVGIGQISSEVPQNLSASRPQDRQFILSSKKLLLSDSGFYLCAWSLGQGSDTQYFGPGTRLTVL.

The sample holds many counts of this clonotype. The chain uses TRBV27 and TRBJ1-2; TRBD1 aligns across 9 bases. Germline loops: CDR1 MNHEY, CDR2 SMNVEV (reference sequence). CDR3 length equals 15 residues. The V segment lost 2 bases and the J segment 2 bases; nucleotides outside the gene matches: 3. CDR3 bases: TGTGCCAGCAGTTTAAAGGGACAGGGAAACTATGGCTACACCTTC. Protein: CASSLKGQGNYGYTF.

In this sample, this clonotype turned up many times. CDR3 region: CASSYSFGGAYEQYF. In nucleotides, the CDR3 is TGTGCCAGCAGTTACTCGTTCGGGGGGGCCTACGAGCAGTACTTC. The chain employs TRBV6-5 and TRBJ2-7; 8 bases map to TRBD2. J was trimmed by 2 bases and V by 0 bases; bases with no gene match: 3. Germline values: CDR1 MNHEY, CDR2 SVGAGI. The length of the CDR3 is 15 residues.

This clonotype turned up a few times. J is TRBJ2-1 and V is TRBV28, with a tentative D call TRBD2 (5 bases). The V and J ends lost 2 bases and 9 bases respectively, with 14 bases between them. The germline V gene has CDR1 MDHEN and CDR2 SYDVKM. This CDR3 is 14 amino acids long. The CDR3 DNA follows: TGTGCCAGCAGTTTAGGCGGGTCCCAGCCTGAGCAGTTCTTC. It is translated as CASSLGGSQPEQFF.

The table lists this clonotype with many counts. The chain employs TRBV9 and TRBJ2-3, with TRBD2 matching over 7 bases. CDR1 and CDR2 (germline): SGDLS, YYNGEE. V was clipped by 1 base and J by 2 bases; unmatched bases: 7. There are 16 residues in the CDR3. The CDR3 loop is CASSVKTSDFTDTQYF. In DNA, the CDR3 is TGTGCCAGCAGCGTAAAAACTAGCGACTTCACAGATACGCAGTATTTT. Full variable domain (remainder filled in from reference TRBV9 and TRBJ2-3): DSGVTQTPKHLITATGQRVTLRCSPRSGDLSVYWYQQSLDQGLQFLIQYYNGEERAKGNILERFSAQQFPDLHSELNLSSLELGDSALYFCASSVKTSDFTDTQYFGPGTRLTVL.

This clonotype has ten or more counts. The chain links TRBV18 to TRBJ2-5; TRBD1 is a possible D gene (5 bases). The V end was cut by 2 bases, the J end by 1 base, with 8 bases between. The germline V gene has CDR1 KGHSH and CDR2 LQKENI. This CDR3 region has 14 residues. This CDR3 is CASSPRGSQETQYF. The DNA of the CDR3 is TGTGCCAGCTCACCAAGGGGCAGCCAAGAGACCCAGTACTTC.

This clonotype was detected many times. The V call is TRBV20-1, the J call TRBJ2-5; 14 bases are a match to TRBD2. Germline loops: CDR1 DFQATT, CDR2 SNEGSKA (reference sequence). With 4 bases clipped from V and 6 bases from J, the junction kept 13 bases outside the gene matches. The CDR3 extends over 17 amino acids. The DNA of the CDR3 is TGCAGTGCTATCCCAATCCAGGGACTAGCGGGAGAGAAGACCCAGTACTTC. This encodes CSAIPIQGLAGEKTQYF.

This clonotype appeared many times. V is TRBV20-1 and J is TRBJ2-3, with D unresolved. V was shortened by 0 bases and J by 6 bases, with 10 bases between the two germline ends. The CDR3 contains 13 residues. CDR1 and CDR2 (germline): DFQATT, SNEGSKA (reference sequence). The CDR3 DNA is TGCAGTGCTAGAGATGTAGCCGTGGATACGCAGTATTTT. It is translated as CSARDVAVDTQYF.

This clonotype was seen at least ten times. This chain connects TRBV12-3 or TRBV12-4 to TRBJ2-3; tentative D call: TRBD1 (5 bases). The CDR3 totals 17 residues. The V and J ends lost 5 bases and 4 bases respectively, with 22 bases between them. The CDR3 DNA is TGTGCCAGCAGTCCGCCGCAGGGTCTGATGGGTCCAGATACGCAGTATTTT. This translates into CASSPPQGLMGPDTQYF.

This clonotype has at least ten counts. This chain connects TRBV4-2 to TRBJ2-2; 7 bases are shared with TRBD1. The germline V gene encodes CDR1 LGHNA and CDR2 YNFKEQ. V lost 0 bases and J lost 1; bases outside the gene matches: 5. The length of the CDR3 is 17 residues. The CDR3 loop reads CASSQDRGTVNTGELFF. The CDR3, as DNA: TGTGCCAGCAGCCAAGACAGGGGGACAGTGAACACCGGGGAGCTGTTTTTT.

This clonotype came up many times. The V gene is TRBV21-1, the J gene TRBJ1-2; the table's D call, TRBD1, was not checked against the DNA. TRBV21-1 is labeled a pseudogene. The CDR3 length is 18 residues. The CDR3 region is CASSKGGRVSCPEIGYTF. Here the CDR3 DNA reads TGTGCCAGCAGCAAAGGGGGCAGGGTTTCCTGCCCCGAGATTGGCTACACCTTC.

This clonotype was seen ten or more times. The gene calls are TRBV3-1 and TRBJ2-2; D is possibly TRBD2 (5 bases). The V end was cut by 3 bases, the J end by 3 bases, with 11 bases between. The CDR3 consists of 15 residues. Germline V gene data show CDR1 as LGHDT and CDR2 as YNNKEL (reference sequence). CDR3 sequence: CASSHGVGDTGELFF. CDR3 nucleotides: TGTGCCAGCAGCCATGGCGTCGGGGACACCGGGGAGCTGTTTTTT.